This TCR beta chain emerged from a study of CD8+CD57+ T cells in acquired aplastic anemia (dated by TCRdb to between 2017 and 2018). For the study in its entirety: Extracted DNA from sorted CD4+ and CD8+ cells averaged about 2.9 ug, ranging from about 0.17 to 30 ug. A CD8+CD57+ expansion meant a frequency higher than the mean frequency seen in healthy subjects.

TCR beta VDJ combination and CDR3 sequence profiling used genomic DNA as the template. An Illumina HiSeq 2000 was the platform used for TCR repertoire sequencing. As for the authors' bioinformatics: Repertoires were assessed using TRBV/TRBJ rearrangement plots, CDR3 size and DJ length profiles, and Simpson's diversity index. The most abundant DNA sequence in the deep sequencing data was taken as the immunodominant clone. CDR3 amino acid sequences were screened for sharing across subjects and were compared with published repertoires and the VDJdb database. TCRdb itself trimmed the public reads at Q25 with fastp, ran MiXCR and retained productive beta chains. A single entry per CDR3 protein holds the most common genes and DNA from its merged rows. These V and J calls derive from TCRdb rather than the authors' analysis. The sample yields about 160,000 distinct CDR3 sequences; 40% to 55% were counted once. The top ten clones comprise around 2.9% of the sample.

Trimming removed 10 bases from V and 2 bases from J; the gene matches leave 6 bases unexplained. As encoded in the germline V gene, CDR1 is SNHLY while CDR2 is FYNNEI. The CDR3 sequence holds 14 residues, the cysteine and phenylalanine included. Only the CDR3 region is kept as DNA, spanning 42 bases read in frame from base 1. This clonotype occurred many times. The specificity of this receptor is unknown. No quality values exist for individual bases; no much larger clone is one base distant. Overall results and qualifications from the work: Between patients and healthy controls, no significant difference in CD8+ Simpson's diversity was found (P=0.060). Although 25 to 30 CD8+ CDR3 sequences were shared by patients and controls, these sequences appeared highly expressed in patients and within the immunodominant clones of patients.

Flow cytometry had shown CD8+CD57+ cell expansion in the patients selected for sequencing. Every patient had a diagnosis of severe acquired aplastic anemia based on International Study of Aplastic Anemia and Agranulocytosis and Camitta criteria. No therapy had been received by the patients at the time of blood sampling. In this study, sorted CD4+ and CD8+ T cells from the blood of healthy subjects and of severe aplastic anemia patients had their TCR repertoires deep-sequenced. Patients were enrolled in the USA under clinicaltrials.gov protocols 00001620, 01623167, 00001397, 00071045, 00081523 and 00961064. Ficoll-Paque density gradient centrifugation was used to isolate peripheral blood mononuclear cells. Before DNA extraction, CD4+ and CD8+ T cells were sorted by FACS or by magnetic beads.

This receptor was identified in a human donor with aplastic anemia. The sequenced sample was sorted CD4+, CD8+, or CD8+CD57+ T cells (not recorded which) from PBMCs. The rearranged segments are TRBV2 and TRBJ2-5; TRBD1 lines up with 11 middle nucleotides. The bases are TGTGCCAACGCCCGGGACAGGGGGCAAGAGACCCAGTACTTC. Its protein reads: CANARDRGQETQYF.